The next 15 T cell receptor beta chains were all read from a single sample in a study of blood T cell repertoires in COVID-19. The method was immunoSEQ multiplex PCR; TCRdb's version includes in-frame clones alone and lacks a portion of them. The sample holds about 90,000 clones, roughly nine tenths seen once. The specimen was peripheral blood. These receptors all stem from a man in his fifties or sixties with COVID-19, enrolled during active disease.

The chain carries TRBV7-2 and TRBJ2-7; 9 bases align to TRBD1. This CDR3 has 16 amino acids. V shed 5 bases and J 6 bases; nucleotides not matched to a gene: 14. Germline CDR1 reads SGHTA; CDR2 reads FQGNSA. CDR3 nucleotides: TGTGCCAGCAGCGCCTTCGGACAGGGGATAAATAGCGAGCAGTACTTC. Its protein product is CASSAFGQGINSEQYF.

In its sample, this clone was seen once. The V gene is TRBV9, the J gene TRBJ1-4, with TRBD1 identical over 7 bases. The CDR3 runs 14 residues. After removal of 4 bases from V and 3 bases from J, the junction contained 3 bases not matched to a gene. Germline values: CDR1 SGDLS, CDR2 YYNGEE. This CDR3 is CASSPRGPNEKLFF. The CDR3 coding sequence is TGTGCCAGCAGCCCGAGGGGGCCTAATGAAAAACTGTTTTTT.

This chain joins TRBV4-1 and TRBJ1-6; D remains ambiguous. The ends were cut back, 0 bases at V and 7 bases at J, with 10 bases in the middle. Looked up from germline, CDR1 is MGHRA and CDR2 is YSYEKL. The CDR3 has 15 amino acids. CDR3 in amino acids: CASSQDLYSNSPLHF. The CDR3 nucleotides read TGCGCCAGCAGCCAAGATCTTTACAGCAATTCACCCCTCCACTTT.

This clone has just one count. This chain links TRBV2 with TRBJ1-1, with a possible D match to TRBD1 (6 bases). CDR1 SNHLY and CDR2 FYNNEI come from the germline V gene. The CDR3 sequence is 14 residues long. Trimming took off 4 bases at V and 1 base at J, with 10 bases between the two ends. The CDR3 coding sequence is TGTGCCAGCAGTGTGGGACACGAGAACACTGAAGCTTTCTTT. Its translation: CASSVGHENTEAFF.

In its sample, this clone was seen once. V usage is TRBV23-1 and J usage is TRBJ2-7; no definite D call. TRBV23-1 is an ORF, and what it does is uncertain. Deletions cut 6 bases from V and 3 bases from J, with 3 bases between. This CDR3 has 10 residues. The CDR3 region is CASRHYEQYF. CDR3 sequence (DNA): TGCGCCAGCAGACACTACGAGCAGTACTTC.

V usage is TRBV5-4 and J usage is TRBJ1-6, with D possibly being TRBD1 (6 bases). The V end was cut by 4 bases, the J end by 16 bases, with 21 bases between. Germline CDR1 reads SGHNT; CDR2 reads YYREEE (reference sequence). This CDR3 comprises 14 residues. CDR3 bases: TGTGCCAGCAGCCAAGGGGGGGTACAGGGCCCTCTCCACTTT. Encoded protein: CASSQGGVQGPLHF.

The chain uses TRBV30 and TRBJ1-6, with D uncertain. This CDR3 is 13 amino acids long. The germline V gene has CDR1 GTSNPN and CDR2 SVGIG (reference sequence). The V and J ends lost 4 bases and 4 bases respectively, with 8 bases between them. The CDR3 DNA follows: TGTGCCTGGACAGGCCCTTATAATTCACCCCTCCACTTT. Protein: CAWTGPYNSPLHF.

This rearrangement joins TRBV11-2 to TRBJ2-3, with 9 bases matching TRBD2. The germline CDR1 and CDR2 sequences are SGHAT and FQNNGV. J was trimmed by 1 base and V by 1 base; bases with no gene match: 6. CDR3 size: 17 residues. The CDR3 loop reads CASSLGGGGGRTDTQYF. The CDR3 DNA is TGTGCCAGCAGCTTAGGAGGCGGGGGGGGCCGCACAGATACGCAGTATTTT.

The chain is built from TRBV3-1 (or the pseudogene TRBV3-2) and TRBJ1-2; a weak D match, TRBD1 (6 bases). CDR3 size: 15 residues. Germline-derived CDR1 and CDR2 are LGHDT and YNNKEL (reference sequence). V lost 6 bases and J 4 bases, leaving 18 bases between the germline ends. In nucleotides, the CDR3 is TGTGCCAGCAGTTACGACAGGAACAATCTCTATGGCTACACCTTC. Translating it yields CASSYDRNNLYGYTF.

This chain links TRBV14 with TRBJ1-1; D remains unclear. CDR1 SGHDN and CDR2 FVKESK come from the germline V gene. The length of the CDR3 is 14 residues. V lost 0 bases to trimming and J lost 0 bases, with 5 bases between them. CDR3 bases: TGTGCCAGCAGCCAAGAACTGATGAACACTGAAGCTTTCTTT. Translating it yields CASSQELMNTEAFF.

The chain joins TRBV11-2 to TRBJ1-2; TRBD1 might be the D (6 bases). This CDR3 has 12 amino acids. With 11 bases removed from V and 5 bases from J, the gap between germline ends came to 15 bases. CDR1 SGHAT and CDR2 FQNNGV come from the germline V gene. CDR3 protein: CACPRDTYGYTF. The CDR3 DNA is TGTGCCTGTCCCAGGGACACATATGGCTACACCTTC.

The chain uses TRBV9 and TRBJ1-5, with a weak D call TRBD1 (5 bases). Trimming removed 0 bases from V and 3 bases from J, with 10 bases in between. Per germline, CDR1 SGDLS and CDR2 YYNGEE. The CDR3 is 15 amino acids. The CDR3 protein is CASSVGDSLNQPQHF. The CDR3 DNA reads TGTGCCAGCAGCGTAGGCGACAGTCTCAATCAGCCCCAGCATTTT.

The genes are TRBV7-9 and TRBJ2-3; D is perhaps TRBD1 (6 bases). Trimming took 3 bases from V and 1 from J, leaving 11 bases between them. The CDR3 spans 15 residues. Germline CDR1 SEHNR, CDR2 FQNEAQ (reference sequence). CDR3 amino acids: CASSFDRSRTDTQYF. The CDR3 coding sequence is TGTGCCAGCAGCTTCGACAGGTCGCGCACAGATACGCAGTATTTT.

This chain joins TRBV5-1 and TRBJ1-1, with 8 bases matching TRBD1. The germline CDR1 and CDR2 sequences are SGHRS and YFSETQ. The CDR3 spans 16 residues. Trimming at V came to 2 bases and at J to 1 base, leaving 7 bases not matched to a gene. CDR3 sequence: CASSFRQGRANTEAFF. In nucleotides, the CDR3 is TGCGCCAGCAGCTTCCGACAGGGGAGGGCGAACACTGAAGCTTTCTTT.

CDR3 DNA sequence: TGTGCCAGCAGCCCAGGACAGGGGGCACTTTGGGATGGCTACACCTTC. Encoded protein: CASSPGQGALWDGYTF. The rearrangement joins TRBV7-2 to TRBJ1-2; 11 positions match TRBD1. The CDR3 spans 16 residues. Germline loops: CDR1 SGHTA, CDR2 FQGNSA. Germline trimming cut 5 bases from V and 6 bases from J; bases unmatched to any gene: 11.